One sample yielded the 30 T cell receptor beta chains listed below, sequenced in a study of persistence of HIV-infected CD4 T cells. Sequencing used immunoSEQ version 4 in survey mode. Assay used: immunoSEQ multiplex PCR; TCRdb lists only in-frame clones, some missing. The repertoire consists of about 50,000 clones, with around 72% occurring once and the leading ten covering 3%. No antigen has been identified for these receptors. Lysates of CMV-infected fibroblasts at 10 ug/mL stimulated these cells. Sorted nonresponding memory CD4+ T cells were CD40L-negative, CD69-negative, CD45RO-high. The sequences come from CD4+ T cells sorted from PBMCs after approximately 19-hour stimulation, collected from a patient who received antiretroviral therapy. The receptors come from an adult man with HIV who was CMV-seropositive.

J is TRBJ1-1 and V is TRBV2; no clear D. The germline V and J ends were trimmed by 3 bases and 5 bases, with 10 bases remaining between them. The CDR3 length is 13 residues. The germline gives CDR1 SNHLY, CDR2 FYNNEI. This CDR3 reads CASSDSGRTEAFF. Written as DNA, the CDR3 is TGTGCCAGCAGTGATTCGGGGAGAACTGAAGCTTTCTTT.

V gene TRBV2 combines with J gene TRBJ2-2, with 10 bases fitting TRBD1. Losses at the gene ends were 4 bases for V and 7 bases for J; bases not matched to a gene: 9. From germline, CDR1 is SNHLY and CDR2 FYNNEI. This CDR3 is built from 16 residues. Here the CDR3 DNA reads TGTGCCAGCAGTGTAATTCGACAGGGGGCGATCGGGGAGCTGTTTTTT. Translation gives CASSVIRQGAIGELFF.

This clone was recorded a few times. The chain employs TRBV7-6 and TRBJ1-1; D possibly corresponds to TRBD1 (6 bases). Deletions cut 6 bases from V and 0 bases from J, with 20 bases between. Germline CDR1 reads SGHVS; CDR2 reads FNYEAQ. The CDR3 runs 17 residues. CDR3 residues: CASSLSRDKQMNTEAFF. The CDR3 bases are TGTGCCAGCAGTTTATCCAGGGACAAACAAATGAACACTGAAGCTTTCTTT.

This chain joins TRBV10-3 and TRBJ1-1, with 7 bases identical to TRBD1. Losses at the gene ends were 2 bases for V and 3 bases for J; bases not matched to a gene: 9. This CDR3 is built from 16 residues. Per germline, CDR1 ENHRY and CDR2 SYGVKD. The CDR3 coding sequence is TGTGCCATCAGTGAGGCGAAGGGGGCGTTTGACACTGAAGCTTTCTTT. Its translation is CAISEAKGAFDTEAFF.

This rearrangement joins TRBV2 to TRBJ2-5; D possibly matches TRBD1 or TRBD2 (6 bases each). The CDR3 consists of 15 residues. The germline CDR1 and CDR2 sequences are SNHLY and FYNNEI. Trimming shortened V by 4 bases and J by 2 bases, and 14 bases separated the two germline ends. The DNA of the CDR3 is TGTGCCAGCAGTGTTAGGGGGGCATCACAAGAGACCCAGTACTTC. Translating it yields CASSVRGASQETQYF.

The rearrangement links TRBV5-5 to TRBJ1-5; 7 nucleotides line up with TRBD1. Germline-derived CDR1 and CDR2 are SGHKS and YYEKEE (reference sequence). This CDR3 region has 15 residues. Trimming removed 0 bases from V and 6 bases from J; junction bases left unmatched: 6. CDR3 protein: CASSLVAGGIQPQHF. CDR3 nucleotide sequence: TGTGCCAGCAGCTTGGTTGCAGGGGGGATTCAGCCCCAGCATTTT. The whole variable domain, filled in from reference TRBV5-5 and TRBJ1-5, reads DAGVTQSPTHLIKTRGQQVTLRCSPISGHKSVSWYQQVLGQGPQFIFQYYEKEERGRGNFPDRFSARQFPNYSSELNVNALLLGDSALYLCASSLVAGGIQPQHFGDGTRLSIL.

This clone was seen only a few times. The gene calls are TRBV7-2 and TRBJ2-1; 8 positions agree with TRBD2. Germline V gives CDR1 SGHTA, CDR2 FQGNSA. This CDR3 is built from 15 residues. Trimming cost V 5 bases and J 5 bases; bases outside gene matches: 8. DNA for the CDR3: TGTGCCAGCAGCCTCGCCGGCGGGGGGCACAATGAGCAGTTCTTC. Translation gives CASSLAGGGHNEQFF.

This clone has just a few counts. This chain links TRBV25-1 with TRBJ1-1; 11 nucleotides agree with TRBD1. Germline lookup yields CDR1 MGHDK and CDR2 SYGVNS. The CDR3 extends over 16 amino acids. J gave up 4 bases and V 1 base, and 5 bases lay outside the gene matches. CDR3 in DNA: TGTGCCAGCAGTGAATTCGGGACAGGGGGAAGCACTGAAGCTTTCTTT. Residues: CASSEFGTGGSTEAFF.

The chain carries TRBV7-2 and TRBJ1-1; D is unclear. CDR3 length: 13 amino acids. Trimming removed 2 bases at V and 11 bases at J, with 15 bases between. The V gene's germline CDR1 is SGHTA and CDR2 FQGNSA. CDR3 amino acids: CASSLTPGDEAFF. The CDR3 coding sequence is TGTGCCAGCAGCTTAACTCCCGGGGATGAGGCTTTCTTT.

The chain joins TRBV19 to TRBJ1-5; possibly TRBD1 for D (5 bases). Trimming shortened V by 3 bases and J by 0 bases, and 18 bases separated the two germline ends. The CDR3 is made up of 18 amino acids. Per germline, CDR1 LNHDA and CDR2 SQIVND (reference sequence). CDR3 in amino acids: CASSIIGTGTLSNQPQHF. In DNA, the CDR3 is TGTGCCAGTAGTATTATCGGGACGGGAACCCTTAGCAATCAGCCCCAGCATTTT.

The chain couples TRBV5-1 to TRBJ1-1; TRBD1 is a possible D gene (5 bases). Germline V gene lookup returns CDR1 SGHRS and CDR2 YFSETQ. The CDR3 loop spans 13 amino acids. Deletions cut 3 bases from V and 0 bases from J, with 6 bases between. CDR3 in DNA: TGCGCCAGCAGCTCGGGGCTGAACACTGAAGCTTTCTTT. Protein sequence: CASSSGLNTEAFF.

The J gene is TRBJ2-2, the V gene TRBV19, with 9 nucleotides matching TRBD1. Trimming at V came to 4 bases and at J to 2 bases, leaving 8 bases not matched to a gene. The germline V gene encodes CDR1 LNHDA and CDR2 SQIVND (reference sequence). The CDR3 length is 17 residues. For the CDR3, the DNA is TGTGCCAGTAGTAGCCCAACAGGGGGCGCAAACACCGGGGAGCTGTTTTTT. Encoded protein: CASSSPTGGANTGELFF.

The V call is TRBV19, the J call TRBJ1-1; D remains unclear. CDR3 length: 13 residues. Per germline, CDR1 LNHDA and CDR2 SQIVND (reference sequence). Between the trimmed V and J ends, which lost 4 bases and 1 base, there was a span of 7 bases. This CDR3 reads CASSTSRNTEAFF. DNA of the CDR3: TGTGCCAGTAGTACGAGCCGGAACACTGAAGCTTTCTTT.

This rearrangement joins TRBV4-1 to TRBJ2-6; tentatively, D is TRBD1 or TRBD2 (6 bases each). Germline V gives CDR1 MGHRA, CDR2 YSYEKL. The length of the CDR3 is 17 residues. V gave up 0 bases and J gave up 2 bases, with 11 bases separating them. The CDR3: CASSQDEGGPGANVLTF. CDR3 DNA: TGCGCCAGCAGCCAAGATGAGGGGGGCCCTGGGGCCAACGTCCTGACTTTC.

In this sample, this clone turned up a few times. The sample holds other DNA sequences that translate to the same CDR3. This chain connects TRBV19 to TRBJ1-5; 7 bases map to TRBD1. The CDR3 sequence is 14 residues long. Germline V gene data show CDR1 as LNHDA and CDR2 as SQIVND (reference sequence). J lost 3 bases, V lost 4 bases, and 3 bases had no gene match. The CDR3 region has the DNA TGTGCCAGTAGTACAACAGGGGACAATCAGCCCCAGCATTTT. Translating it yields CASSTTGDNQPQHF.

CDR3 in DNA: TGTGCCAGCAGCTCTCAACCCGGGCGAACTGAAGCTTTCTTT. Translation: CASSSQPGRTEAFF. The rearrangement joins TRBV13 to TRBJ1-1; D call uncertain. V was cut by 4 bases and J by 5 bases, with 14 bases left in between. The germline V gene has CDR1 PRHDT and CDR2 FYEKMQ (reference sequence). CDR3 size: 14 residues.

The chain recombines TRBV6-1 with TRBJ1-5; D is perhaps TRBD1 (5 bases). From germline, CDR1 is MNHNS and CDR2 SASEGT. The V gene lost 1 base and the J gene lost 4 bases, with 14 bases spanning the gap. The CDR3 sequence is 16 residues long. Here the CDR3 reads CASSEGRGGTNQPQHF. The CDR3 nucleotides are TGTGCCAGCAGTGAAGGTAGGGGTGGAACAAATCAGCCCCAGCATTTT.

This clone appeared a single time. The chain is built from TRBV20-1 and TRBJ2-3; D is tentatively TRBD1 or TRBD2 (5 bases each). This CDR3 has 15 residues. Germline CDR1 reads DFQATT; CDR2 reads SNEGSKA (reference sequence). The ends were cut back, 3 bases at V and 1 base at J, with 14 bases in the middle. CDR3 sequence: CSASPPGRGTDTQYF. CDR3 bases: TGCAGTGCTAGTCCCCCGGGGCGAGGCACAGATACGCAGTATTTT.

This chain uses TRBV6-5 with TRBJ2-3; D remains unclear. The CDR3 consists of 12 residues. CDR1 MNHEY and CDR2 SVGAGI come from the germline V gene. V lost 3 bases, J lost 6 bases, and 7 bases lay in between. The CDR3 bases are TGTGCCAGCAGTTATTTAGGGGATACGCAGTATTTT. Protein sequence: CASSYLGDTQYF.

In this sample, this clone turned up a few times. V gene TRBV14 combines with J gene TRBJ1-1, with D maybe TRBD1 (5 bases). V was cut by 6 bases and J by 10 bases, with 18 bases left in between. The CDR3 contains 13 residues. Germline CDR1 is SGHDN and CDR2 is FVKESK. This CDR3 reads CASSHYKGIGAFF. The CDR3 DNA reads TGTGCCAGCAGTCACTATAAGGGGATCGGAGCTTTCTTT.

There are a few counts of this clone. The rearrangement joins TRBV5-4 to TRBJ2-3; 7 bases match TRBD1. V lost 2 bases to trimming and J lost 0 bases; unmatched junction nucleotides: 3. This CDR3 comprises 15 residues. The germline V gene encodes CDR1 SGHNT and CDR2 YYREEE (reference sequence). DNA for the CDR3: TGTGCCAGCAGCTTAGGGGGCCGCAGCACAGATACGCAGTATTTT. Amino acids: CASSLGGRSTDTQYF.

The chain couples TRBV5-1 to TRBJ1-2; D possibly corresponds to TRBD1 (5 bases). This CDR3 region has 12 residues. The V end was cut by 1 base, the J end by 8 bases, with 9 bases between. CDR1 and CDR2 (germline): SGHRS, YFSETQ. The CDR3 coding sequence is TGCGCCAGCAGCTTGAGCGGACAAGGCTACACCTTC. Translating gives CASSLSGQGYTF.

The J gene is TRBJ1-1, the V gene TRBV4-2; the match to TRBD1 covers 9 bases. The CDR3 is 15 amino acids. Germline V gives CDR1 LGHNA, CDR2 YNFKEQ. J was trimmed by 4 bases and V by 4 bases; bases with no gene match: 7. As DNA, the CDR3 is TGTGCCAGCAGCCCGAGGACAGGGGAAGGCACTGAAGCTTTCTTT. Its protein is CASSPRTGEGTEAFF.

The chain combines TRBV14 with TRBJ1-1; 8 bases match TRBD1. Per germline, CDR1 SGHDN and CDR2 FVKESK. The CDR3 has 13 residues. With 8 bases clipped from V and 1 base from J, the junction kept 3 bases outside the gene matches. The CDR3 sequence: CASGQGGNTEAFF. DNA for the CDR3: TGTGCCAGCGGACAGGGCGGGAACACTGAAGCTTTCTTT.

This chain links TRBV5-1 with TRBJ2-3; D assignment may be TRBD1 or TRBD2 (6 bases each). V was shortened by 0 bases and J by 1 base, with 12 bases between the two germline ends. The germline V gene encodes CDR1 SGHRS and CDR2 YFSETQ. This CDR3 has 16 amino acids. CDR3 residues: CASSLANREGTDTQYF. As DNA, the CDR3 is TGCGCCAGCAGCTTGGCTAACAGGGAGGGCACAGATACGCAGTATTTT.

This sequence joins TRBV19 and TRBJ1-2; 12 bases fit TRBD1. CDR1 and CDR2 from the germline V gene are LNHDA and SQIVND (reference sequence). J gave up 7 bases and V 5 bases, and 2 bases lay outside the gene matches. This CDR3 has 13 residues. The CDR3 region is CASSRDRGPGYTF. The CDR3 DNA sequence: TGTGCCAGTAGTCGGGACAGGGGGCCTGGCTACACCTTC. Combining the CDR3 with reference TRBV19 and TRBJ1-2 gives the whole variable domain DGGITQSPKYLFRKEGQNVTLSCEQNLNHDAMYWYRQDPGQGLRLIYYSQIVNDFQKGDIAEGYSVSREKKESFPLTVTSAQKNPTAFYLCASSRDRGPGYTFGSGTRLTVV.

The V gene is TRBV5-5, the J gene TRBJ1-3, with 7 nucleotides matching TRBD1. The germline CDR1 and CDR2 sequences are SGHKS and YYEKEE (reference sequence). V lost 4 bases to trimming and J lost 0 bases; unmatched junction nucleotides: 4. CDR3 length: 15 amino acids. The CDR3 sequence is CASSIGTVSGNTIYF. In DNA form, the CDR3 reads TGTGCCAGCAGCATCGGGACAGTCTCTGGAAACACCATATATTTT.

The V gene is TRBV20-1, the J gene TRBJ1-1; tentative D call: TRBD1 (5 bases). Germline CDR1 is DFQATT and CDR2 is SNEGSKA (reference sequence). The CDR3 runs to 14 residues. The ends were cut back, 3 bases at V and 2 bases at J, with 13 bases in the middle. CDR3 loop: CSASLAGTNTEAFF. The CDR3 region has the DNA TGCAGTGCTAGTCTTGCAGGGACTAACACTGAAGCTTTCTTT.

The CDR3 DNA follows: TGTGCCAGCACCCTCGTCCCCCTGAACACTGAAGCTTTCTTT. The encoded protein is CASTLVPLNTEAFF. This chain links TRBV7-8 with TRBJ1-1; D is uncertain. Germline lookup yields CDR1 SGHVS and CDR2 FQNEAQ. V was shortened by 7 bases and J by 0 bases, with 12 bases between the two germline ends. The CDR3 contains 14 residues.

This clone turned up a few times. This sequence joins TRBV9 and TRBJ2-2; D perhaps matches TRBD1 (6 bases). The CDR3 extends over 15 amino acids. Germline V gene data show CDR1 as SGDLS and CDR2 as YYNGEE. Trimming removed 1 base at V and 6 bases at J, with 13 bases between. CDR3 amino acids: CASSVRAGDAGELFF. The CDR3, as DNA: TGTGCCAGCAGCGTAAGGGCAGGGGACGCCGGGGAGCTGTTTTTT.